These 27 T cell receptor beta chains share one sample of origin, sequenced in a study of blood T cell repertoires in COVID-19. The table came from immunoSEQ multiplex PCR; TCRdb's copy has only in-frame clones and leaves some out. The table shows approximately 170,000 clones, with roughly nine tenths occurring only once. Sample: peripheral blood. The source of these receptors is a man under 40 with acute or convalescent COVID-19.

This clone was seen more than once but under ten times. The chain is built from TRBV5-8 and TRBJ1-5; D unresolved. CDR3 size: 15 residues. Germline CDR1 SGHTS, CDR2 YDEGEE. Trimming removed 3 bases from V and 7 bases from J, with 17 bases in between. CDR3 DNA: TGTGCCAGCAGCTCCAAATCCTGGTTCGGGCAGCCCCAGCATTTT. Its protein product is CASSSKSWFGQPQHF.

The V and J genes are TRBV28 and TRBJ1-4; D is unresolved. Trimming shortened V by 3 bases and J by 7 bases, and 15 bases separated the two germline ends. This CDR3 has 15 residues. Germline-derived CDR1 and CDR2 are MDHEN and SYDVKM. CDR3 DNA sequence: TGTGCCAGCAGTTTGGTCGCGGGGTCTGGTGAAAAACTGTTTTTT. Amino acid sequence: CASSLVAGSGEKLFF. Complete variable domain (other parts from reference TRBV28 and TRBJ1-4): DVKVTQSSRYLVKRTGEKVFLECVQDMDHENMFWYRQDPGLGLRLIYFSYDVKMKEKGDIPEGYSVSREKKERFSLILESASTNQTSMYLCASSLVAGSGEKLFFGSGTQLSVL.

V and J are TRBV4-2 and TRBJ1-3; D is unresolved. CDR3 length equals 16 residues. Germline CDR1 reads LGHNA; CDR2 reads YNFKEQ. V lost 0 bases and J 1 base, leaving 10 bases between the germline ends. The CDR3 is CASSQDISFSGNTIYF. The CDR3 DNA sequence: TGTGCCAGCAGCCAAGATATCAGTTTTTCTGGAAACACCATATATTTT.

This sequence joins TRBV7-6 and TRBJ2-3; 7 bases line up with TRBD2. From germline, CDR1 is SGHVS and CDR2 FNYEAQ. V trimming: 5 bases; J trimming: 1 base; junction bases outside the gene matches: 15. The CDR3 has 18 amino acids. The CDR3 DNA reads TGTGCCAGCAGCCCCCACCTTAGAGCTAGCGGATGCACAGATACGCAGTATTTT. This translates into CASSPHLRASGCTDTQYF.

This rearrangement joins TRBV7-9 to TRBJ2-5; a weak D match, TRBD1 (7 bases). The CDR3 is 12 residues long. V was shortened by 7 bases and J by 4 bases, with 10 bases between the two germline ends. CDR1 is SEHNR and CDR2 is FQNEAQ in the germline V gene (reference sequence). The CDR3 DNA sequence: TGTGCCAGCACCCAGGGGGGAGAGACCCAGTACTTC. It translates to CASTQGGETQYF.

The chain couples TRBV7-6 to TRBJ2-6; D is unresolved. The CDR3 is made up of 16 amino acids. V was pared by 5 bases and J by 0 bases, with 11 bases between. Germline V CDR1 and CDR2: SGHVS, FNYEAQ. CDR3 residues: CASSIMSLSGANVLTF. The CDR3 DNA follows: TGTGCCAGCAGCATAATGAGCCTCTCTGGGGCCAACGTCCTGACTTTC.

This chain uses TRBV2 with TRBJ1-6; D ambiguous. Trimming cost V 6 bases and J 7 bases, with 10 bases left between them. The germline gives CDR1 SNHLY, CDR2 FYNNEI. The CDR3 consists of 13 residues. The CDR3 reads CASSSEGNSPLHF. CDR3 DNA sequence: TGTGCCAGCAGCTCCGAGGGAAATTCACCCCTCCACTTT.

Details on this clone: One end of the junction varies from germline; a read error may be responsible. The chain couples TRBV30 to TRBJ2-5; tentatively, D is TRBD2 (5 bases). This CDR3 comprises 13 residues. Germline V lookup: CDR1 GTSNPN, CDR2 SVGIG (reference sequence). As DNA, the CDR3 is TGTGCCTGGAGTATAGCGCCCCAAGGGACCCAGTACTTC. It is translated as CAWSIAPQGTQYF.

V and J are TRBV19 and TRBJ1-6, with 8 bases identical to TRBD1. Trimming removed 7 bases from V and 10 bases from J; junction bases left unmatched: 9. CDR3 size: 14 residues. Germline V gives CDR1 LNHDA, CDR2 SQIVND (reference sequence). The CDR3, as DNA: TGTGCCAGTACCCAACCGGGACAGGAATCACCCCTCCACTTT. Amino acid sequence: CASTQPGQESPLHF.

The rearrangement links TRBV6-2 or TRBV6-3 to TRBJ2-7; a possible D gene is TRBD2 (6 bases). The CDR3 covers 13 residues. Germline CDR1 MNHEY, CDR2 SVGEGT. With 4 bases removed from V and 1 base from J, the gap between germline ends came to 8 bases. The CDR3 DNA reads TGTGCCAGCAGTTCACTAGCATCCTACGAGCAGTACTTC. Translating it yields CASSSLASYEQYF.

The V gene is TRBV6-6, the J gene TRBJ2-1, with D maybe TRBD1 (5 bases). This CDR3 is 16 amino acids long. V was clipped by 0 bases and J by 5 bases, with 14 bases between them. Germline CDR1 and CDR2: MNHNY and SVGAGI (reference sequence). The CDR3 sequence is CASSYSWQQTDNEQFF. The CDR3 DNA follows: TGTGCCAGCAGTTACTCGTGGCAACAGACAGACAATGAGCAGTTCTTC.

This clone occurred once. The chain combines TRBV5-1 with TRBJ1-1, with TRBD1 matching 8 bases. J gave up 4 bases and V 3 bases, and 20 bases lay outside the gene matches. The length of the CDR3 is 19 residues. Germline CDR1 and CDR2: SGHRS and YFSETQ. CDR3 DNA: TGCGCCAGCAGCTCCCGGAGGGAGACAGGGGACGAGGGGGGCACTGAAGCTTTCTTT. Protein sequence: CASSSRRETGDEGGTEAFF.

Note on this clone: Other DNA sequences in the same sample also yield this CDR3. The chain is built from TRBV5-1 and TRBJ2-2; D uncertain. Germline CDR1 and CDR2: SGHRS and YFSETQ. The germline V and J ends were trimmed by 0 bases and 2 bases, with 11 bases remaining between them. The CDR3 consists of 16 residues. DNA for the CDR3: TGCGCCAGCAGCTTGGCCCAGGCAGGAAACACCGGGGAGCTGTTTTTT. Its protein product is CASSLAQAGNTGELFF.

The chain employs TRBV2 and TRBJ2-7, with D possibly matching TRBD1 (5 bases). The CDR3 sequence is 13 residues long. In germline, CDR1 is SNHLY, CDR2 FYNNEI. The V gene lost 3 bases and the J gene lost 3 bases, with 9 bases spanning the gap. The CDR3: CASSDWTFYEQYF. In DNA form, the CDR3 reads TGTGCCAGCAGTGATTGGACATTCTACGAGCAGTACTTC.

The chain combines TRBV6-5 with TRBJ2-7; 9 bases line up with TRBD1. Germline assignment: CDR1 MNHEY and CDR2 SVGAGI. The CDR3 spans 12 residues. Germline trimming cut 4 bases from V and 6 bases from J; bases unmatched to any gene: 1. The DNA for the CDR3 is TGTGCCAGCAGTTCGGACAGGGGCGAGCAGTACTTC. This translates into CASSSDRGEQYF.

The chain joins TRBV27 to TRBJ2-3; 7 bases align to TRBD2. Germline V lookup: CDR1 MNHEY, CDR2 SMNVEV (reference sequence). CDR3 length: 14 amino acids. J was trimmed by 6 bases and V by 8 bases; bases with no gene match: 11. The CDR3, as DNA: TGTGCCAGCCGGCCGCCCGGGGGGATGGATACGCAGTATTTT. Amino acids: CASRPPGGMDTQYF.

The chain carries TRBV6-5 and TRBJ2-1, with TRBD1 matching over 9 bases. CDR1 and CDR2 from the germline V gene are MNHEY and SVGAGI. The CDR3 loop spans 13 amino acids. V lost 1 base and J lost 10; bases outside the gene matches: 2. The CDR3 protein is CASSYLTGGEQFF. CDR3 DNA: TGTGCCAGCAGTTACTTGACAGGGGGAGAGCAGTTCTTC.

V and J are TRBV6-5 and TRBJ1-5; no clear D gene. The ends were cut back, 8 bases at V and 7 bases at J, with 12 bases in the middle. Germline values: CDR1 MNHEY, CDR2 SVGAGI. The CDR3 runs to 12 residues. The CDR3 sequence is CASGEMRQPQHF. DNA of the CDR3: TGTGCCAGCGGAGAGATGCGCCAGCCCCAGCATTTT.

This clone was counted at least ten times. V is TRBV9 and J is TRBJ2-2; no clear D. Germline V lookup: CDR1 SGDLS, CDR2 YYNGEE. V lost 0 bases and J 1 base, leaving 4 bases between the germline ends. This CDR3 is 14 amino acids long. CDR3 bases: TGTGCCAGCAGCGTAGACAGGAACACCGGGGAGCTGTTTTTT. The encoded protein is CASSVDRNTGELFF.

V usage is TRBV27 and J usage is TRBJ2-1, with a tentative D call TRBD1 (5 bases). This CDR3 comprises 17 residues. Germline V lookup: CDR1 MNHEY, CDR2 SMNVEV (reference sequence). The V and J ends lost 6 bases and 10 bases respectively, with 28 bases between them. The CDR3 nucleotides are TGTGCCAGCAGCAGTTTAGGTAGGACATGGGTAGGGCGGGAGCAGTTCTTC. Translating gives CASSSLGRTWVGREQFF.

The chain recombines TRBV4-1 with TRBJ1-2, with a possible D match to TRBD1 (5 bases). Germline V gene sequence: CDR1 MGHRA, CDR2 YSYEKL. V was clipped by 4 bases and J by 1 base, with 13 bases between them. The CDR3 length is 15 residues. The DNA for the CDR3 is TGCGCCAGCAGCCCCCTACCAGGGCATAACTATGGCTACACCTTC. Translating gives CASSPLPGHNYGYTF.

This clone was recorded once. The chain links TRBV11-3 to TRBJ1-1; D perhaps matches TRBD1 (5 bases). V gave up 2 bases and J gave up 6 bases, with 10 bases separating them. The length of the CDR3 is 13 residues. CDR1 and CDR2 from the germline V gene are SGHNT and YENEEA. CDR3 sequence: CASSLRRGSEAFF. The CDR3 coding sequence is TGTGCCAGCAGCTTACGGCGGGGGTCTGAAGCTTTCTTT.

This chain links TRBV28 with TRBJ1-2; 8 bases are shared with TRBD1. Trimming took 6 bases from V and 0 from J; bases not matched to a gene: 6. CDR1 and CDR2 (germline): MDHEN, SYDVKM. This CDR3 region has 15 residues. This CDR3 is CASSPDRDTNYGYTF. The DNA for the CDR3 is TGTGCCAGCAGCCCGGACAGGGATACTAACTATGGCTACACCTTC.

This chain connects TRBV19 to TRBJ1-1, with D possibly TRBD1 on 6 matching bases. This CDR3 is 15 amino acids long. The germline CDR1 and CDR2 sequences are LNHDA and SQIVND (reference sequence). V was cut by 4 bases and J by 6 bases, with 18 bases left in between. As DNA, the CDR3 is TGTGCCAGTAGTAAGCAGGCAGGGGAAAAACCTGAAGCTTTCTTT. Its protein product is CASSKQAGEKPEAFF.

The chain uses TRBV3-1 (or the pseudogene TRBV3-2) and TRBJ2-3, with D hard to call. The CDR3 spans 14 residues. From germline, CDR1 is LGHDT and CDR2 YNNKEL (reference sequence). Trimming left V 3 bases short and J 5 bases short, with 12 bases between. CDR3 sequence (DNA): TGTGCCAGCAGCCAGTACTCTTTCGGAGATACGCAGTATTTT. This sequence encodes CASSQYSFGDTQYF.

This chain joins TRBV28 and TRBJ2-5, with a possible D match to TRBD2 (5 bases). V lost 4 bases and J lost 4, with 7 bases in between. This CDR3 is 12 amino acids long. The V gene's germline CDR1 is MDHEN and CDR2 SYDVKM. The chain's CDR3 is CASSSRGETQYF. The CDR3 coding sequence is TGTGCCAGCAGTTCTCGGGGAGAGACCCAGTACTTC.

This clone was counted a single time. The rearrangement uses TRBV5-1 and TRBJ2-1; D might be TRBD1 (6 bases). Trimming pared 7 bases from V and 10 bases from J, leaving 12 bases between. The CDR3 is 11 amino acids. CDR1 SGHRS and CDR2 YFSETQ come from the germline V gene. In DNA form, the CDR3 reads TGCGCCAGCCAATATACAGGGGAGCAGTTCTTC. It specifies CASQYTGEQFF.